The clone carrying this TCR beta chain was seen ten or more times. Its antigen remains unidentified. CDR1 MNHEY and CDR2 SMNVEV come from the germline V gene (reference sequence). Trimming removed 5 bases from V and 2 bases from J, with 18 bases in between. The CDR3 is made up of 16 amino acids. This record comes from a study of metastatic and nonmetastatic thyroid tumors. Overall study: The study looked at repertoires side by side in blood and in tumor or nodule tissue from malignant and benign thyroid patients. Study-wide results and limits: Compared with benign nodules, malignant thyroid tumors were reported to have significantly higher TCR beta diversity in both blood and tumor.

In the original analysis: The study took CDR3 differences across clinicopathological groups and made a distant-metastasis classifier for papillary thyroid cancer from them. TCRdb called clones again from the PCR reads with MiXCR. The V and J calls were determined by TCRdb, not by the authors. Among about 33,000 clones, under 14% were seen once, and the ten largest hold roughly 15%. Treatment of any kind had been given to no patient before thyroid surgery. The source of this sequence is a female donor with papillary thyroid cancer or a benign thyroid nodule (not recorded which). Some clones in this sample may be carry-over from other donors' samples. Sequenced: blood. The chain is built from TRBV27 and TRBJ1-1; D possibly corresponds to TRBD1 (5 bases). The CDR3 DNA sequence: TGTGCCAGCAGTCGCTACGAGGGACGGAGCAACACTGAAGCTTTCTTT. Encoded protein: CASSRYEGRSNTEAFF.